This TCR beta chain was identified during a study of human T cells and chemical hapten exposure. Background on the study: Sensitization applied 2% DPC to roughly 2 cm by roughly 2 cm of upper inner arm skin.

Original processing methods: Sample TCR totals centred on a median of about 100,000, ranging roughly 23,224 to 700,000. TCRdb reanalysed the RACE reads using MiXCR and keeps one entry per CDR3 protein. TCRdb's processing, not the authors' own work, is the source of the V and J calls. The sample lists about 140,000 distinct CDR3 sequences; 10% to 15% were seen once. The study's findings and limits: Among TCRs, those above 1 in 1000 frequency were unaffected by DPC sensitization.

As concerns this clonotype: Its antigen is not known.

Regarding time point: patch test 2, 6 weeks after DPC sensitization. Treatment given: therapeutic diphenylcyclopropenone sensitization with weekly scalp DPC. V was clipped by 4 bases and J by 0 bases, with 12 bases between them. Germline V gene lookup returns CDR1 DFQATT and CDR2 SNEGSKA (reference sequence). This CDR3 has 15 amino acids. The clonotype originates from a woman in her 50s with alopecia areata. Some clones in this sample may be carry-over from other donors' samples. Material: whole blood, obtained in connection with sensitization to the hapten diphenylcyclopropenone (DPC). The chain combines TRBV20-1 with TRBJ2-2; D is unresolved. The CDR3 here is CSAMRRISNTGELFF. Here the CDR3 DNA reads TGCAGTGCTATGCGGCGGATCTCGAACACCGGGGAGCTGTTTTTT.